A single T cell receptor (beta chain) is shown here with its context. V was clipped by 6 bases and J by 5 bases, with 20 bases between them. The CDR3 is made up of 15 amino acids. Germline CDR1 KGHSH, CDR2 LQKENI. This entry is derived from a study of blood T cell repertoires in COVID-19. Data came from immunoSEQ multiplex PCR; TCRdb stores just in-frame clones and leaves some out. The sample yields approximately 200,000 clones, roughly 85% seen once. Sequences were obtained from PBMCs or T cells enriched from blood (not recorded which). V is TRBV18 and J is TRBJ2-7; the D gene is possibly TRBD2 (5 bases). The source of this sequence is a man aged 35-49 years who had recovered from COVID-19. The CDR3 protein is CASSQQGGRLNEQYF. The CDR3 nucleotides read TGTGCCAGCTCCCAGCAAGGTGGGAGACTTAACGAGCAGTACTTC.